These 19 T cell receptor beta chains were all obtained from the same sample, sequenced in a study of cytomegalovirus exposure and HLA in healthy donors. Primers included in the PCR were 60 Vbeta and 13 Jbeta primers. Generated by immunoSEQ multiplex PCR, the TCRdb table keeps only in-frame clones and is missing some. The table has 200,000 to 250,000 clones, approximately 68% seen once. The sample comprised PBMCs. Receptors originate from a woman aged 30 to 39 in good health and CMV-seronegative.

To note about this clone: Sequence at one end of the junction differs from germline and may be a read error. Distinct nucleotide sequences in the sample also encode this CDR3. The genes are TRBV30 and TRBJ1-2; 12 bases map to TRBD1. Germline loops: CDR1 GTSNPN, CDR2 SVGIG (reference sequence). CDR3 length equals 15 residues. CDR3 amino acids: CAWSIGGTGGYGYTF. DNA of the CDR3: TGTGCCTGGAGTATTGGCGGGACAGGGGGCTATGGATACACCTTT.

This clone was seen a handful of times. The DNA of the CDR3 is TGTGCCAGCAGCCCCCCGCGCGCCACGGGGGACTATGGCTACACCTTC. This gives the protein CASSPPRATGDYGYTF. The chain links TRBV9 to TRBJ1-2; tentative D call: TRBD1 (5 bases). CDR3 length: 16 residues. The V gene lost 4 bases and the J gene lost 3 bases, with 19 bases spanning the gap. From germline, CDR1 is SGDLS and CDR2 YYNGEE.

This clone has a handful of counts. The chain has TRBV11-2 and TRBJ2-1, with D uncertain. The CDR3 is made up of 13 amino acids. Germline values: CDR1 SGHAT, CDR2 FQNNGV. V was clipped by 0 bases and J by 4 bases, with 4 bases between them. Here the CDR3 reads CASSLETYNEQFF. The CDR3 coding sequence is TGTGCCAGCAGCTTAGAAACTTACAATGAGCAGTTCTTC.

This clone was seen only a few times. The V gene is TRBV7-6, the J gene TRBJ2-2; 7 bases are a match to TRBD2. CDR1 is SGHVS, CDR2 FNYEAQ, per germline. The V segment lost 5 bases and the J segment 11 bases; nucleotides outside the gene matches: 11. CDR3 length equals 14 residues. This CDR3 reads CASSPRSGTNELFF. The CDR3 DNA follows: TGTGCCAGCAGCCCGAGAAGCGGGACTAATGAGCTGTTTTTT.

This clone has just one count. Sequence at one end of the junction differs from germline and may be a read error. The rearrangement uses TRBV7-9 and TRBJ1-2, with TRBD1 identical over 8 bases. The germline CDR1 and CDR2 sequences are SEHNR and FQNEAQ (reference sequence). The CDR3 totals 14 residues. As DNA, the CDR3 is TGTTCCAGCAGCCCTTCGACAGGGGAGCATGGCTACACCTTC. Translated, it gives CSSSPSTGEHGYTF.

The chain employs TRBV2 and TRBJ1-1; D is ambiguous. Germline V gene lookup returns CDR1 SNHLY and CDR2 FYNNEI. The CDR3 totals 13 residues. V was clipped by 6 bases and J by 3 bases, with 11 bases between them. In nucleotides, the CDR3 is TGTGCCAGCAGCAAGAGGCGGGACACTGAAGCTTTCTTT. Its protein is CASSKRRDTEAFF.

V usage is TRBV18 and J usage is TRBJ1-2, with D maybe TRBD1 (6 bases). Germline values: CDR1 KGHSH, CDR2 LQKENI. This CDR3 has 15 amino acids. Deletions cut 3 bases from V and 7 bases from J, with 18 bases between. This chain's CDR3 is CASSPTLGPGVGYTF. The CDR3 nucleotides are TGTGCCAGCTCACCTACATTGGGCCCAGGGGTTGGCTACACCTTC.

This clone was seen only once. CDR3 amino acids: CASSVGGSDLYNEQFF. For the CDR3, the DNA is TGTGCCAGCAGCGTAGGAGGATCCGACCTCTACAATGAGCAGTTCTTC. V gene TRBV9 combines with J gene TRBJ2-1; D is ambiguous. V lost 0 bases to trimming and J lost 3 bases, with 13 bases between them. The germline V gene has CDR1 SGDLS and CDR2 YYNGEE. There are 16 residues in the CDR3.

CDR3 coding DNA: TGTGCCACCAGTCTTGGTCCTCGGGGCAATCAGCCCCAGCATTTT. Translation: CATSLGPRGNQPQHF. V gene TRBV15 combines with J gene TRBJ1-5; D not resolved. Germline V lookup: CDR1 LNHNV, CDR2 YYDKDF (reference sequence). The CDR3 extends over 15 amino acids. Trimming shortened V by 6 bases and J by 2 bases, and 14 bases separated the two germline ends.

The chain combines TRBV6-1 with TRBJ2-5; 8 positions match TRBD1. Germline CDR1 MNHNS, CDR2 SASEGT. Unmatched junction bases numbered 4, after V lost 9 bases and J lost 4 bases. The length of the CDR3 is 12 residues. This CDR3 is CASPGGSETQYF. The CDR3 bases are TGTGCCAGTCCAGGGGGCTCAGAGACCCAGTACTTC.

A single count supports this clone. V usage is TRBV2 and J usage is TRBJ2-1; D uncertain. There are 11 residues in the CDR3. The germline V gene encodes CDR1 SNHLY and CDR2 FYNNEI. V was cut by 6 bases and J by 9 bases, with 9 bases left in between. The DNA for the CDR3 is TGTGCCAGCAGGGGTGAGGTTGAGCAGTTCTTC. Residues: CASRGEVEQFF.

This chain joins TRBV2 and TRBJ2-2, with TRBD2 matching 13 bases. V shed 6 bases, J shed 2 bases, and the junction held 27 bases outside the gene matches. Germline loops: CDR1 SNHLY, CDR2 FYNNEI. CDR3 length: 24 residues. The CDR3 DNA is TGTGCCAGCAGAGATACCGGGACGGTACGGACTAGCGGGAGAGTTCCCCCTAACACCGGGGAGCTGTTTTTT. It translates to CASRDTGTVRTSGRVPPNTGELFF. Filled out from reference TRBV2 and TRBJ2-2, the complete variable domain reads EPEVTQTPSHQVTQMGQEVILRCVPISNHLYFYWYRQILGQKVEFLVSFYNNEISEKSEIFDDQFSVERPDGSNFTLKIRSTKLEDSAMYFCASRDTGTVRTSGRVPPNTGELFFGEGSRLTVL.

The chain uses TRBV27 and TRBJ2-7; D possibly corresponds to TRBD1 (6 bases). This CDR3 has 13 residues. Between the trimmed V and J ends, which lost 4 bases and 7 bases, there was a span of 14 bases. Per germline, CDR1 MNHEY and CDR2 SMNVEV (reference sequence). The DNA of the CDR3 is TGTGCCAGCAGTTCCGGACAGAGTTGGGAGCAGTACTTC. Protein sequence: CASSSGQSWEQYF.

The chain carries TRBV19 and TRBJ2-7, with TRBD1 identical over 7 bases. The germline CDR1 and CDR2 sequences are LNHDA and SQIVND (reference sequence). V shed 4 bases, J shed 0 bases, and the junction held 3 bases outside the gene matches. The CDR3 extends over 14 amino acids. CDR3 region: CASSTRDSSYEQYF. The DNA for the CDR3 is TGTGCCAGTAGTACCCGGGACAGCTCCTACGAGCAGTACTTC.

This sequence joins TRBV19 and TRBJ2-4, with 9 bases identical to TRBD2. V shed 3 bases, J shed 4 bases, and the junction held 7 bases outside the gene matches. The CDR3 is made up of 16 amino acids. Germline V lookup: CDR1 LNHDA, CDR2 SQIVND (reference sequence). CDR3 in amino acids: CASSIGGTSRKNIQYF. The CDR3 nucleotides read TGTGCCAGTAGTATTGGTGGGACTAGCAGAAAAAACATTCAGTACTTC.

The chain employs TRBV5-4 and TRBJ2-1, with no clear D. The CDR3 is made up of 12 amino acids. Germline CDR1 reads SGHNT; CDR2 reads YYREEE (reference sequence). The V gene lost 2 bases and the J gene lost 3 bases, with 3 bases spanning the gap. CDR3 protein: CASSFNYNEQFF. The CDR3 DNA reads TGTGCCAGCAGCTTCAACTACAATGAGCAGTTCTTC.

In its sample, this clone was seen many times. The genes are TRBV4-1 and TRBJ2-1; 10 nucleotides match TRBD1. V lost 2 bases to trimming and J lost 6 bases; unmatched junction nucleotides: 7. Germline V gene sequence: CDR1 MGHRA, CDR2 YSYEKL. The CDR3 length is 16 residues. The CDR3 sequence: CASSQSGGQGRNEQFF. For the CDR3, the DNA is TGCGCCAGCAGCCAAAGCGGGGGACAGGGGCGCAATGAGCAGTTCTTC.

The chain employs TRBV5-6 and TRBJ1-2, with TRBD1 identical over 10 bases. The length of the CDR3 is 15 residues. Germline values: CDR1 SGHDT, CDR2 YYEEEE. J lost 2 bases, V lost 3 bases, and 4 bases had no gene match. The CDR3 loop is CASSWDRGSNYGYTF. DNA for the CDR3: TGTGCCAGCAGCTGGGACAGGGGATCGAACTATGGCTACACCTTC.

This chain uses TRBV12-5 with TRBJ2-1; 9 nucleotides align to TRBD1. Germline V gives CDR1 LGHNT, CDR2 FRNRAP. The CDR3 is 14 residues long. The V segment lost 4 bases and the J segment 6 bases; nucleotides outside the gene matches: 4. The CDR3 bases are TGTGCTAGTGGTTCGGGACAGGGACGCAATGAGCAGTTCTTC. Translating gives CASGSGQGRNEQFF.